Following are 3 T cell receptor beta chains from one sample sequenced in a study of cytomegalovirus exposure and HLA in healthy donors. Produced via immunoSEQ multiplex PCR; TCRdb's table is partial and in-frame only. This sample has roughly 270,000 clones, with more than 75% found just once. The source material was PBMCs. These receptors were collected from a woman under 30 in good health and CMV-seronegative.

The V gene is TRBV19, the J gene TRBJ1-1; possible D gene TRBD1, 5 bases. The V end lost 10 bases, the J end lost 10 bases, and 19 bases lay between the germline ends. The CDR3 has 12 amino acids. Germline V CDR1 and CDR2: LNHDA, SQIVND (reference sequence). CDR3 sequence reads: CATQGARNGAFF. The CDR3 nucleotides are TGTGCCACTCAGGGCGCGAGGAACGGAGCTTTCTTT.

V gene TRBV25-1 combines with J gene TRBJ2-7; TRBD1 matches 10 bases. The CDR3 is made up of 16 amino acids. The J segment lost 5 bases and the V segment lost 3 bases, leaving 10 bases of the junction unmatched. The germline gives CDR1 MGHDK, CDR2 SYGVNS. The CDR3 is CASSELRGTGADEQYF. As DNA, the CDR3 is TGTGCCAGCAGTGAGTTACGGGGGACAGGGGCAGACGAGCAGTACTTC.

J is TRBJ2-7 and V is TRBV28, with D uncertain. The CDR3 extends over 11 amino acids. Per the germline V gene, CDR1 is MDHEN and CDR2 is SYDVKM. Trimming shortened V by 6 bases and J by 12 bases, and 15 bases separated the two germline ends. The CDR3 sequence: CASSAAADPYF. CDR3 in DNA: TGTGCCAGCAGCGCGGCGGCCGACCCGTACTTC.